This T cell receptor beta chain was documented in a study of blood T cell repertoires in COVID-19. Study in general: Samples came from the United States, Italy and Spain, spanning acute and convalescent COVID-19. Sources were T cells, B-cell-depleted T cells, or PBMCs; the material itself was cDNA or gDNA.

As originally analysed: Estimated nucleated cell counts came from reference gene primer amplification. The repertoire was sequenced with immunoSEQ multiplex PCR; TCRdb's copy has only in-frame clones and lacks some. V, J and clone size were drawn from that table, and D and trimming were deduced from the DNA. The table includes approximately 24,000 clones, around 93% detected once. Sequenced input: peripheral blood. This receptor was taken from a human donor in a cohort sampled during active COVID-19.

The DNA of the CDR3 is TGTGCCAGCAGTCCGGGGACAGGGACCAAATACTCGTATGGCTACACCTTC. Residues: CASSPGTGTKYSYGYTF. The gene calls are TRBV27 and TRBJ1-2, with 9 bases identical to TRBD1. CDR1 is MNHEY, CDR2 SMNVEV, per germline (reference sequence). The CDR3 runs 17 residues. The V and J ends lost 5 bases and 5 bases, in that order; junction bases with no gene match: 15.